The sequence of this T cell receptor (beta chain) was determined in a study of beta chain features in type 1 diabetes. Expressed TCRB transcripts were sequenced, since all the RNA that had been isolated was reverse transcribed. Assay used: immunoSEQ multiplex PCR; TCRdb lists only in-frame clones, some missing. The sample shows 35,000 to 50,000 clones, 50% of them seen only once. The CDR3 is 13 residues long. Germline CDR1 reads SQVTM; CDR2 reads ANQGSEA. V shed 8 bases and J 0 bases; nucleotides not matched to a gene: 5. This clone was counted only a few times. Sequencing used stem cell memory CD4+ T cells from blood. The source of this sequence is a woman aged 25-40 years in good health. This sequence joins TRBV29-1 and TRBJ2-3; 7 bases map to TRBD1. The CDR3 DNA reads as TGCAGCCACGACAGGGAGAGCACAGATACGCAGTATTTT. Translated, it gives CSHDRESTDTQYF.